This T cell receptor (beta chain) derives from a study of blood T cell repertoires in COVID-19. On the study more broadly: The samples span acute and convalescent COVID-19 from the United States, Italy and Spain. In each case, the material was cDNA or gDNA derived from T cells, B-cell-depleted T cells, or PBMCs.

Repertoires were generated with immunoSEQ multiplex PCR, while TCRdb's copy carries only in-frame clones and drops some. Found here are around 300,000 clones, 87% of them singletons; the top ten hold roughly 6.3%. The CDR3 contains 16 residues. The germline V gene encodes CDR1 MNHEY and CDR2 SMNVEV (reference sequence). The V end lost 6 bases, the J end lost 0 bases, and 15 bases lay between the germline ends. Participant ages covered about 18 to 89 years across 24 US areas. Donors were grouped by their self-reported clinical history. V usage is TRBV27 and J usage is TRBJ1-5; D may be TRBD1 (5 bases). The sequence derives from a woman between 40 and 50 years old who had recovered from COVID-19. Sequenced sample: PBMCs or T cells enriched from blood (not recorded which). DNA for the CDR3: TGTGCCAGCAGCATTGGAGGGGCGTATAGCAATCAGCCCCAGCATTTT. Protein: CASSIGGAYSNQPQHF.